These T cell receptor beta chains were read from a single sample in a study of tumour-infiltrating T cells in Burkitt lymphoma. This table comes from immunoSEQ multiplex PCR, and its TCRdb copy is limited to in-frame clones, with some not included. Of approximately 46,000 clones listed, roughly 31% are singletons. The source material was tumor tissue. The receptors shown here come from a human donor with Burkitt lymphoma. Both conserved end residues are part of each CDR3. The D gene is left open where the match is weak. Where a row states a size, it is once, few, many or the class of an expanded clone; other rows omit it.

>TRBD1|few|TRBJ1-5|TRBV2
CAIQGAGQPQHF
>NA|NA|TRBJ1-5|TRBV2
CASSDSTSNQPQHF
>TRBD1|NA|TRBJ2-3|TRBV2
CASSGGRTGGSGRTQYF
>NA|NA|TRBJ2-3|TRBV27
CASSLASTDTQYF
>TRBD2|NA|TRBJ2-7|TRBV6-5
CASSSHGLAYEQYF
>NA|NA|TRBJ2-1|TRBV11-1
CASSSGPNRGSYNEQFF
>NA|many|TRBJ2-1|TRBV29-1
CSVADKNSYNEQFF
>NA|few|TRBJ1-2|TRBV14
CASSQDPGPSYGYTF
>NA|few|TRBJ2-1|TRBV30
CAGKTYSYNEQFF
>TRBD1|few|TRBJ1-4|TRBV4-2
CASSQRQGASEKLFF
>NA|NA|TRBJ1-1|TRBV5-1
CASSLRLNTEAFF
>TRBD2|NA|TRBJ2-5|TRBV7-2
CASSLLGGTVRETQYF
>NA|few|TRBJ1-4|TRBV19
CASSMGGYEKLFF
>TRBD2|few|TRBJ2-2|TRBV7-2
CASSLAGTRGELFF
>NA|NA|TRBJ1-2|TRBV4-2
CASSPGPPRTNYGYTF
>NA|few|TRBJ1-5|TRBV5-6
CASSPGRDYPQHF
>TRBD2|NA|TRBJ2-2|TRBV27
CASSSLAANTGELFF
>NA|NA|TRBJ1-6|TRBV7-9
CASSGGGTRANSPLHF
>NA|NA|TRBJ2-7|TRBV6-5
CASRAFLTRLDEQYF
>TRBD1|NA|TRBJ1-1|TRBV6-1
CASSEPGQGPTEAFF
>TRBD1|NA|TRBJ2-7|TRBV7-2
CASSPRGDRSRRSSWQYF
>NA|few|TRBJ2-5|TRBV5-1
CASTENEGSGETQYF
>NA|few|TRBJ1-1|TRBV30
CAWSVTGIKTEAFF
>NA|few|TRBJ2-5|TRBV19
CASSTAGLETQYF
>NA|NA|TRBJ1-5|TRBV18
CASSPDRLEVQHF
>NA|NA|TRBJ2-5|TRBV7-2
CASSLVGRETQYF
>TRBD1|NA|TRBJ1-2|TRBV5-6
CASSWIEGARGYTF
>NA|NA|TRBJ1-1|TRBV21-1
CASSKDWNRTNTEAFF